This paragraph reports one T cell receptor beta chain. What it recognizes is unknown. Profiling relied on immunoSEQ multiplex PCR, and the TCRdb table lists in-frame clones only, not all of them. In the table there are fewer than 90,000 clones, 94% of which are singletons. This sample was included in a study of graft-versus-host responses after intestinal transplantation. The CDR3 is 16 amino acids. V lost 0 bases, J lost 1 base, and 6 bases stayed unmatched. Germline lookup yields CDR1 SGDLS and CDR2 YYNGEE. This TCR was recovered from a human donor who was the organ donor for an intestinal transplant. The chain uses TRBV9 and TRBJ1-1, with 7 nucleotides matching TRBD1. Sequenced here: unstimulated CD4+ T cells sorted from spleen or lymph node cells, sampled before transplant. The CDR3 sequence is CASSVDTGVGNTEAFF. CDR3 nucleotides: TGTGCCAGCAGCGTAGACACAGGGGTTGGGAACACTGAAGCTTTCTTT.